This entry is about one T cell receptor (beta chain). This clonotype was counted a single time. This receptor's antigen is unknown. No much larger clone is present one base from it, and per-base qualities are unavailable. On its own, one read is weak support. This entry is derived from a study of regulatory T cells in long-lasting Graves disease (dated by TCRdb to the early 2020s). Regarding the study in general: In the newly diagnosed Graves' disease group, patients had been taking antithyroid drugs for less than 3 months. Persistent Graves' disease patients were compared with newly diagnosed Graves' disease patients by peripheral blood TCR sequencing and RNA sequencing. The study was conducted in China and was registered as a clinical trial. A total of some 35 samples underwent TCR sequencing, from roughly 13 patients with persistent Graves' disease and 20 patients with newly diagnosed Graves' disease. Overall study outcomes, separate from this receptor: Only the TCR beta chain was sequenced and analyzed. TRBV28, TRBJ1-2 and TRBJ2-5 were preferentially used in persistent disease, while TRBV20-1 and TRBJ2-1 were favored in newly diagnosed disease. Compared with newly diagnosed patients, persistent Graves' disease patients had lower TCR Shannon entropy and fewer highly expanded clones, which suggests clonal expansion. The authors noted that the small sample size was a limitation that may lower accuracy. The study examined only peripheral blood because the primary lesion, thyroid tissue, could not be accessed. More public clonotypes were shared among persistent patients (2,741) than among newly diagnosed patients (approximately 1,000).

The trim is 2 bases for V and 7 bases for J, with a gap of 11 bases between the germline ends. CDR3 length: 13 amino acids, cysteine to phenylalanine. CDR3 DNA only is kept here, 39 bases in frame from base 1. In the germline V gene, CDR1 corresponds to MNHEY and CDR2 to SVGEGT. Interpreted using the paper, the time point label stands for: newly diagnosed GD, antithyroid drugs for less than 3 months. RNA was extracted from PBMCs in TRIzol for both TCR sequencing and RNA sequencing. The diagnosis of Graves' disease followed American Thyroid Association guidelines. The patients came from an endocrinology department in Xi'an, China. Each patient gave around 9.2 milliliters of peripheral blood, collected in an EDTA anticoagulant tube. Ficoll Paque Plus density gradient separation was used to isolate PBMCs, and no further T cell sorting was performed. An Agilent 2100 Bioanalyzer and agarose gel were used to assess RNA quality, and a NanoDrop 2000 was used to measure RNA concentration.

The library was produced with multiplex PCR. Sequenced on an Illumina HiSeq 4000. TCR beta libraries were built with iRepertoire HTBI primers and Arm-PCR amplification of CDR3 regions. PCR products were gel purified before sequencing. The source study handled its data this way. Across samples, 60 to 80 TRBV and 14 TRBJ segments were identified and used for gene usage analysis of CDR3 amino acid clonotypes. COPE and FqMerger were used to merge filtered high-quality paired reads into contigs. BLAST was used to align contigs to IMGT TRBV, TRBD and TRBJ reference genes, and CDR3 was defined according to IMGT. Clonotypes above 0.1% frequency were classified as highly expanded clones. Repertoire diversity was measured by Shannon entropy, and V-J evenness by the Gini coefficient. A clonotype found in more than one individual was treated as public. TCRdb itself trimmed the public reads at Q25 with fastp, ran MiXCR and retained productive beta chains. All rows with the same CDR3 protein become a single entry with the most common DNA and genes. It is TCRdb's table, rather than the study itself, that gives the V and J calls and clone size. The sample data list hundreds of thousands of distinct CDR3 sequences, and roughly a sixth of these were observed just once. The ten top clones hold 25% to 30% of the sample.

These same records also appear under a second study, on T cells in Graves' hyperthyroidism and ophthalmopathy. The second paper states: Stable Graves' hyperthyroidism was defined as the absence of progression to ophthalmopathy over 18 months of follow-up. Hyperthyroidism patients were newly diagnosed, with disease duration under 2 months, and aged 18 to 65 years. The study excluded patients with uncontrolled infections, other autoimmune diseases, pregnancy or lactation. Clinical symptoms, serum thyroxine and TRAb, thyroid ultrasound, and orbital computed tomography formed the basis for the diagnoses. For the first round of RT-PCR on the TCR CDR3, the HTBI primer set was used together with the Qiagen OneStep RT-PCR kit. Most expanded thyroid clonotypes (frequency above 0.001) were also detected in blood, a finding suggesting that blood repertoires may reflect thyroid immune responses. In cross-validation, a model built on a 13 V-J signature told ophthalmopathy apart from stable hyperthyroidism with just under 90% sensitivity and around 81% specificity, and in testing the same model reached 80%/75%. In validation, the model predicted progression to ophthalmopathy with approximately 71% sensitivity and 72.22% specificity, a median of about six months before onset. TCR V-J signatures able to tell the groups apart were searched for in a discovery cohort of 90 to 100 patients, of whom around 43 had Graves' ophthalmopathy and 57 had stable Graves' hyperthyroidism. Prospective prediction of ophthalmopathy was tested in an independent validation cohort consisting of roughly 19 hyperthyroidism patients and around 17 patients who later progressed to ophthalmopathy. The approximately 98 discovery patients were randomly divided into training and test sets at a 7:3 ratio. In addition, the study compared T-cell repertoires in thyroid tissue and in blood from over 5 Graves' hyperthyroidism patients. Following sampling, methimazole starting at 30 mg daily was given to hyperthyroidism patients, and high-dose intravenous methylprednisolone was given to ophthalmopathy patients. Libraries were constructed in a second round of multiplex PCR, after which size selection and purification were performed. Sequencing of the libraries was done on an Illumina HiSeq2000 using paired-end 100 bp reads. SOAPnuke was used to process the raw data, removing reads that contained adapters or uncalled bases, had a mean Phred below 15, or lacked an exact match to the constant primer or identifier. High-quality paired reads were merged using COPE v1.2.5, and each unique nucleotide sequence was defined as a clonotype. Clonotypes were aligned to IMGT TRBV, TRBD and TRBJ reference segments using MiTCR v1.1. Analysis was restricted to V-J combinations with a frequency above 0.0001, which covered about 99% of repertoires. A TCS score was defined as the ratio of F50 (clonal expansion) to E x V (chaos), with BLOSUM62-based TCRdist applied between CDR3 peptides within each V-J. Welch's t-statistics and random forest reduced around 520 V-J features to roughly 13, which were used in a naive Bayes classifier (R e1071). Sample size was not statistically predetermined, and blinding of investigators to group allocation was not performed. The paper reports TCR Vbeta CDR3 sequencing of approximately 140 peripheral blood samples: under 45 ophthalmopathy, 70 to 85 hyperthyroidism and approximately 17 progressor patients.

Sample: peripheral blood mononuclear cells (PBMCs), taken at new diagnosis, from a patient treated with antithyroid drugs. The chain uses TRBV6-2 or TRBV6-3 and TRBJ2-5; the D segment could be TRBD1, given 5 matching bases. This clonotype was sampled from a man aged 40-49 years with Graves disease. Donor details come from another sample of the same person, matched by shared clones. The nucleotide sequence is TGTGCCAGCAGTTACCGTCAGGGCATGACCCAGTACTTC. This gives the protein CASSYRQGMTQYF.